This is a list of T cell receptor beta chains from one sample in a study of CD8 T cells in ankylosing spondylitis. TCRdb recomputed calls from the 5' RACE reads with MiXCR, one row per CDR3 protein. The table lists about 160,000 distinct CDR3 sequences, 15% to 20% of them singletons. Sample: blood, either unsorted or a sorted T cell fraction (not recorded which). Receptors originate from a male donor with ankylosing spondylitis or in good health (not recorded which). CDR3s leave out the opening cysteine and the closing phenylalanine or tryptophan. The order of the fields is V gene, CDR3 protein.

>TRBV7-9
ASSLDATGAYEQY
>TRBV25-1
ASSELLGQATYEQY
>TRBV4-1
ASSRLAHNTGELF
>TRBV10-2
ASSERENYGYT
>TRBV7-2
ASSLALVSYEQY
>TRBV5-1
ASSLVLAGAPRGDTQY
>TRBV5-5
ASSGGLSLYEQY
>TRBV2
ASSEFDEQF
>TRBV5-1
ASNEPNTGELF
>TRBV28
ASRGAANEKLF
>TRBV5-4
ASSLKGAHTEAF
>TRBV5-1
ASSPTPSGSSYNEQF
>TRBV5-1
ASSSPGLSNTGELF
>TRBV27
ASSFRSGRLAYEQY
>TRBV12-5
ASGLRVGTEAF
>TRBV12-3/TRBV12-4
ASSLVLQGNSPLH